This T cell receptor beta chain was sequenced for a study of cytomegalovirus exposure and HLA in healthy donors. Background on the study: The roughly 120 validation repertoires, a later analysis reported, used the same platform as the roughly 710 first-cohort repertoires. Whole-study results and caveats: Subsequent analysis showed first-cohort TCR clusters tending to co-occur in 120 validation repertoires.

Worth noting for this clone: As yet, its antigen is unknown.

TCRdb's copy holds only in-frame clones and misses some; the assay was immunoSEQ multiplex PCR. The profile shows about 280,000 clones, roughly 90% of them singletons. Germline values: CDR1 MNHNS, CDR2 SASEGT. The length of the CDR3 is 13 residues. V shed 9 bases, J shed 5 bases, and the junction held 9 bases outside the gene matches. Sequencing was carried out using PBMCs. The source of this sequence is a woman in her late teens or twenties in good health and CMV-seronegative. This chain joins TRBV6-1 and TRBJ2-7, with 8 nucleotides matching TRBD1. CDR3 bases: TGTGCCAGTTTGGACAGGGTTTACAACGAGCAGTACTTC. It yields the protein CASLDRVYNEQYF.